This is a list of T cell receptor beta chains from one sample in a study of blood T cell repertoires in COVID-19. Here immunoSEQ multiplex PCR was the method, and the copy in TCRdb shows in-frame clones only, minus some. The sample contains roughly 38,000 clones, roughly three quarters of which appear only once. What was sequenced was peripheral blood. All receptors come from a man between 65 and 85 years old with active or convalescent COVID-19. Each CDR3 is given without its conserved first and last residue. A D gene is named only where the DNA matches it firmly.

v_call	d_call	j_call	cdr3_aa
TRBV2	TRBD1	TRBJ1-5	ASSTDRVGYQPQH
TRBV27	NA	TRBJ2-6	ASRSTGQAGANVLT
TRBV6-5	NA	TRBJ1-1	ASREDRNTEAF
TRBV5-1	TRBD1	TRBJ2-7	ASSTGQGGSYEQY
TRBV2	NA	TRBJ2-7	ASSEALLAGEQY
TRBV5-1	NA	TRBJ1-3	ASSLEASGNTIY
TRBV19	NA	TRBJ1-1	ASSIGRVSTEAF
TRBV5-4	NA	TRBJ2-7	ASSFLQGRQY
TRBV27	TRBD2	TRBJ2-7	ASSPAPVAGGYEQY
TRBV28	TRBD2	TRBJ2-2	ASHLAGNTGELF
TRBV11-2	TRBD2	TRBJ2-5	ASSLVWVAGGGGTQY
TRBV5-6	NA	TRBJ1-5	ASSTGQHNQPQH
TRBV29-1	NA	TRBJ2-1	SVDSTSSYNEQF
TRBV6-5	NA	TRBJ1-4	ASSFSRVYEKLF
TRBV27	TRBD1	TRBJ1-2	ASSSSLQGGYGYT
TRBV5-4	TRBD1	TRBJ2-5	ASSYRGIGTQY
TRBV5-5	TRBD1	TRBJ1-5	ASSLQGAGNQPQH
TRBV4-1	NA	TRBJ1-2	ASREAGYT
TRBV7-8	TRBD2	TRBJ2-3	ASSPRTSGSTDTQY
TRBV28	TRBD1	TRBJ1-3	ASSTTGVAGNTIY
TRBV6-4	NA	TRBJ2-3	ASSESPTDTQY
TRBV4-1	NA	TRBJ2-6	ASSQVGLSGANVLT
TRBV5-1	NA	TRBJ1-1	ASSYMTAEAF
TRBV2	TRBD1	TRBJ1-1	ASSAQGAGNTEAF
TRBV10-3	TRBD1	TRBJ1-6	AISGTGGPSPLH
TRBV12-3/TRBV12-4	TRBD1	TRBJ2-1	ASTTGVGNEQF
TRBV7-9	TRBD2	TRBJ2-3	ASSPTLAGDTDTQY
TRBV27	TRBD2	TRBJ2-2	ASSFGLAGGLNTGELF
TRBV10-2	NA	TRBJ2-3	ASSQEADTQY
TRBV7-9	NA	TRBJ2-5	ASSLGAIETQY
TRBV11-1	NA	TRBJ1-3	ASSSTGMHTIY
TRBV2	NA	TRBJ1-4	ASKTEKLF
TRBV3-1/TRBV3-2	NA	TRBJ1-2	ASSQWTDHGYT
TRBV5-1	NA	TRBJ1-3	ASSFEGRAGNTIY
TRBV27	NA	TRBJ2-5	ASKRRGGLETQY
TRBV5-1	TRBD1	TRBJ1-2	ASSLAVTGAVGYT
TRBV4-1	NA	TRBJ2-3	ASSQERGNTDTQY
TRBV29-1	TRBD1	TRBJ1-1	SVVGTGAGEAF
TRBV5-5	NA	TRBJ1-3	ASSLARRANTIY
TRBV19	NA	TRBJ1-5	ASSIGRGRGLNQPQH
TRBV9	TRBD1	TRBJ1-1	ASSRQGSPEAF
TRBV5-6	NA	TRBJ1-5	ASSTTPPNDQPQH
TRBV19	TRBD2	TRBJ2-5	ASSFLLSGTSEETQY
TRBV3-1/TRBV3-2	NA	TRBJ2-1	ASTQTGSQQF
TRBV30	TRBD1	TRBJ1-2	AWNSQGNGYT
TRBV20-1	TRBD1	TRBJ1-5	SANDRGSSNQPQH
TRBV7-9	NA	TRBJ2-7	ASSLLSDGSRQY
TRBV7-2	TRBD2	TRBJ2-1	ASSSGLALNNEQF
TRBV6-5	NA	TRBJ1-6	ASRKNSEAPLH
TRBV6-5	NA	TRBJ2-3	ASYPLGGHTDTQY
TRBV2	TRBD1	TRBJ1-1	ASSVEDRTEAF
TRBV20-1	TRBD2	TRBJ2-3	SASSLAGGNTDTQY
TRBV11-1	TRBD2	TRBJ2-1	ASSFLRGGGNEQF